A selection of T cell receptor beta chains follows, all from one sample in a study of blood T cell repertoires in COVID-19. The table came from immunoSEQ multiplex PCR; TCRdb's copy has only in-frame clones and leaves some out. The top ten clones hold roughly 7.3% of a sample with 150,000 or so clones, less than 90% of them seen once. Sequences were obtained from PBMCs or T cells enriched from blood (not recorded which). The receptors were gathered from a woman between 50 and 59 years old who had recovered from COVID-19. The CDR3 runs from the conserved cysteine through the conserved F or W. The D gene is left open where the match is weak. Clone size is not always given. Where it is, it says once, few, many or a class for expanded clones.

size: .; V: TRBV6-5; D: .; J: TRBJ1-2; CDR3: CATRGGVGYTF; DNA: TGTGCCACCCGGGGGGGCGTTGGCTACACCTTC
size: .; V: TRBV20-1; D: .; J: TRBJ2-3; CDR3: CSAEYTDTQYF; DNA: TGCAGTGCTGAGTACACAGATACGCAGTATTTT
size: .; V: TRBV5-1; D: TRBD1; J: TRBJ2-7; CDR3: CASSSGTGGTYEQYF; DNA: TGCGCCAGCAGCTCCGGGACAGGGGGAACCTACGAGCAGTACTTC
size: .; V: TRBV6-5; D: .; J: TRBJ1-5; CDR3: CASSNRASNQPQHF; DNA: TGTGCCAGCAGTAACAGGGCTAGCAATCAGCCCCAGCATTTT
size: once; V: TRBV2; D: TRBD1; J: TRBJ2-3; CDR3: CASSRSLRTGSF; DNA: TGTGCCAGCAGTAGAAGCTTACGGACAGGGAGTTTT
size: .; V: TRBV4-2; D: TRBD2; J: TRBJ2-3; CDR3: CASSQIGGRTSGTDTQYF; DNA: TGTGCCAGCAGCCAAATTGGCGGGAGGACCAGTGGCACAGATACGCAGTATTTT
size: .; V: TRBV30; D: .; J: TRBJ2-7; CDR3: CAWSRRTYEQYF; DNA: TGTGCCTGGAGTAGGAGAACCTACGAGCAGTACTTC
size: .; V: TRBV29-1; D: TRBD2; J: TRBJ2-7; CDR3: CSVLAGATDYEQYF; DNA: TGCAGCGTTCTAGCGGGAGCGACTGACTACGAGCAGTACTTC
size: .; V: TRBV7-9; D: .; J: TRBJ1-3; CDR3: CASSSPTGYGNTIYF; DNA: TGTGCCAGCAGCTCACCCACAGGGTACGGAAACACCATATATTTT
size: .; V: TRBV11-2; D: .; J: TRBJ1-1; CDR3: CASSLDRGDTEAFF; DNA: TGTGCCAGCAGCTTAGATCGGGGAGACACTGAAGCTTTCTTT
size: once; V: TRBV11-3; D: TRBD2; J: TRBJ2-1; CDR3: CASSLVGASGRHEQFF; DNA: TGTGCCAGCAGCTTAGTTGGTGCTAGCGGGAGACATGAGCAGTTCTTC
size: once; V: TRBV29-1; D: .; J: TRBJ2-2; CDR3: CSVGGDQNTGELFF; DNA: TGCAGCGTTGGGGGGGACCAAAACACCGGGGAGCTGTTTTTT
size: .; V: TRBV29-1; D: .; J: TRBJ2-7; CDR3: CSVEAPNSPYEQYF; DNA: TGCAGCGTTGAAGCTCCTAATAGTCCCTACGAGCAGTACTTC
size: .; V: TRBV9; D: TRBD2; J: TRBJ2-2; CDR3: CASSVVISGDTGELFF; DNA: TGTGCCAGCAGCGTAGTGATTAGCGGGGACACCGGGGAGCTGTTTTTT
size: once; V: TRBV5-1; D: TRBD1; J: TRBJ2-2; CDR3: CASSFRTGATGELFF; DNA: TGCGCCAGCAGCTTCCGGACAGGGGCGACCGGGGAGCTGTTTTTT
size: .; V: TRBV19; D: TRBD2; J: TRBJ2-7; CDR3: CASSILAGAYEQYF; DNA: TGTGCCAGTAGTATCCTAGCGGGAGCTTACGAGCAGTACTTC
size: .; V: TRBV5-6; D: TRBD1; J: TRBJ2-5; CDR3: CASSSDLTGTRAATQYF; DNA: TGTGCCAGCAGCTCAGACCTGACAGGGACCCGGGCGGCGACCCAGTACTTC
size: .; V: TRBV19; D: .; J: TRBJ1-2; CDR3: CASSIGEGGYTF; DNA: TGTGCCAGTAGTATAGGAGAGGGCGGCTACACCTTC
size: .; V: TRBV5-4; D: TRBD1; J: TRBJ2-7; CDR3: CASSLATTGSHEQYF; DNA: TGTGCCAGCAGCTTGGCAACGACAGGGTCCCACGAGCAGTACTTC
size: .; V: TRBV6-1; D: .; J: TRBJ1-5; CDR3: CASSEGLLGSNQPQHF; DNA: TGTGCCAGCAGTGAAGGACTTCTCGGCAGCAATCAGCCCCAGCATTTT
size: .; V: TRBV27; D: .; J: TRBJ1-2; CDR3: CASSFRAGWGGYTF; DNA: TGTGCCAGCAGTTTTCGGGCAGGGTGGGGCGGCTACACCTTC
size: once; V: TRBV24-1; D: TRBD2; J: TRBJ2-7; CDR3: CATSDRTSGSGYEQYF; DNA: TGTGCCACCAGTGATCGGACTAGCGGGAGTGGCTACGAGCAGTACTTC
size: .; V: TRBV5-4; D: TRBD1; J: TRBJ1-2; CDR3: CASSLPGTGHNYGYTF; DNA: TGTGCCAGCAGCTTGCCCGGGACAGGGCATAACTATGGCTACACCTTC
size: .; V: TRBV30; D: TRBD2; J: TRBJ2-1; CDR3: CAWTITRTSGNHNEQFF; DNA: TGTGCCTGGACCATAACTCGTACTAGCGGGAACCACAATGAGCAGTTCTTC
size: .; V: TRBV2; D: TRBD1; J: TRBJ1-3; CDR3: CASSGQGTNTIYF; DNA: TGTGCCAGCAGTGGACAGGGGACAAACACCATATATTTT
size: many; V: TRBV10-3; D: .; J: TRBJ1-2; CDR3: CAIKDSALGDYGYTF; DNA: TGTGCCATCAAGGATTCAGCTCTCGGGGACTATGGCTACACCTTC
size: .; V: TRBV19; D: TRBD1; J: TRBJ1-1; CDR3: CASKGYGDRLAEAFF; DNA: TGTGCCAGTAAGGGGTACGGGGACAGGTTGGCTGAAGCTTTCTTT
size: .; V: TRBV3-1/TRBV3-2; D: .; J: TRBJ2-3; CDR3: CASSQDEDTQYF; DNA: TGTGCCAGCAGCCAAGATGAGGATACGCAGTATTTT
size: .; V: TRBV6-5; D: .; J: TRBJ1-3; CDR3: CASSPSGNTIYF; DNA: TGTGCCAGCAGTCCGTCTGGAAACACCATATATTTT
size: .; V: TRBV24-1; D: .; J: TRBJ1-5; CDR3: CATSDLQGAKHF; DNA: TGTGCCACCAGTGATTTGCAAGGGGCCAAGCATTTT
size: few; V: TRBV5-8; D: TRBD1; J: TRBJ1-4; CDR3: CASSPYRDRARYEKLFF; DNA: TGTGCCAGCAGCCCCTACCGGGACAGGGCTCGGTATGAAAAACTGTTTTTT
size: .; V: TRBV7-9; D: TRBD1; J: TRBJ2-3; CDR3: CASSLIETGVFYTDTQYF; DNA: TGTGCCAGCAGCTTAATAGAAACAGGGGTGTTTTATACAGATACGCAGTATTTT
size: .; V: TRBV5-6; D: .; J: TRBJ2-4; CDR3: CASSLKQEGNIQYF; DNA: TGTGCCAGCAGCTTGAAACAGGAGGGAAACATTCAGTACTTC
size: .; V: TRBV27; D: .; J: TRBJ2-7; CDR3: CASRALSGVAYEQYF; DNA: TGTGCCAGCAGGGCCTTGTCGGGGGTCGCCTACGAGCAGTACTTC
size: few; V: TRBV19; D: .; J: TRBJ1-2; CDR3: CASSIDTHRNLSGYGYTF; DNA: TGTGCCAGTAGTATAGATACTCACAGGAATCTATCGGGCTATGGCTACACCTTC
size: .; V: TRBV5-1; D: TRBD1; J: TRBJ1-5; CDR3: CASSYGQGNQPQHF; DNA: TGCGCCAGCAGCTACGGACAGGGCAATCAGCCCCAGCATTTT
size: .; V: TRBV24-1; D: TRBD1; J: TRBJ2-3; CDR3: CATGQADTDTQYF; DNA: TGTGCCACTGGACAGGCGGACACAGATACGCAGTATTTT
size: .; V: TRBV30; D: TRBD2; J: TRBJ2-4; CDR3: CAWKNVWPGGDIQYF; DNA: TGTGCCTGGAAAAATGTCTGGCCGGGGGGAGACATTCAGTACTTC
size: .; V: TRBV5-5; D: .; J: TRBJ2-5; CDR3: CASSSPRQGKWETQYF; DNA: TGTGCCAGCAGCTCCCCGCGGCAGGGCAAATGGGAGACCCAGTACTTC
size: .; V: TRBV7-6; D: TRBD1; J: TRBJ1-3; CDR3: CASSTKQGVGGNTIYF; DNA: TGTGCCAGCAGCACGAAACAGGGGGTCGGTGGAAACACCATATATTTT
size: .; V: TRBV15; D: TRBD2; J: TRBJ2-3; CDR3: CATSRDLAGAGTDTQYF; DNA: TGTGCCACCAGCAGAGACCTAGCGGGAGCGGGTACAGATACGCAGTATTTT
size: .; V: TRBV4-1; D: TRBD1; J: TRBJ1-1; CDR3: CASSRGGTGGTEAFF; DNA: TGCGCCAGCAGCCGGGGAGGGACAGGGGGCACTGAAGCTTTCTTT
size: .; V: TRBV24-1; D: .; J: TRBJ2-2; CDR3: CAISGATGELFF; DNA: TGTGCCATATCAGGGGCCACCGGGGAGCTGTTTTTT
size: .; V: TRBV7-9; D: .; J: TRBJ2-1; CDR3: CASSLGRVWSSYNEQFF; DNA: TGTGCCAGCAGCTTAGGCAGGGTCTGGAGCTCCTACAATGAGCAGTTCTTC
size: .; V: TRBV10-3; D: .; J: TRBJ2-1; CDR3: CAIRDRFSYNEQFF; DNA: TGTGCCATCAGAGACAGGTTCTCCTACAATGAGCAGTTCTTC
size: .; V: TRBV6-6; D: TRBD1; J: TRBJ2-7; CDR3: CASSLGQGKSYEQYF; DNA: TGTGCCAGCAGCCTCGGACAGGGAAAATCCTACGAGCAGTACTTC
size: .; V: TRBV5-5; D: .; J: TRBJ1-6; CDR3: CASSRVHGIGNSPLHF; DNA: TGTGCCAGCTCCCGGGTACACGGGATCGGTAATTCACCCCTCCACTTT
size: once; V: TRBV5-1; D: .; J: TRBJ2-3; CDR3: CASSSPEGLSGLGTDTQYF; DNA: TGCGCCAGCAGCTCCCCGGAGGGTCTTAGCGGCCTGGGCACAGATACGCAGTATTTT
size: .; V: TRBV6-6; D: .; J: TRBJ1-2; CDR3: CASSYTQGNINYGYTF; DNA: TGTGCCAGCAGTTACACGCAGGGTAATATTAACTATGGCTACACCTTC
size: .; V: TRBV6-1; D: .; J: TRBJ1-6; CDR3: CASSELRANSPLHF; DNA: TGTGCCAGCAGTGAATTGAGGGCTAATTCACCCCTCCACTTT
size: .; V: TRBV18; D: .; J: TRBJ2-2; CDR3: CASSPLRGTGELFF; DNA: TGTGCCAGCTCACCACTGAGGGGGACCGGGGAGCTGTTTTTT
size: once; V: TRBV19; D: TRBD2; J: TRBJ2-7; CDR3: CASSIRGFRGTSGYEQYF; DNA: TGTGCCAGTAGTATCCGAGGTTTTCGGGGAACTAGCGGGTACGAGCAGTACTTC
size: .; V: TRBV5-6; D: .; J: TRBJ1-6; CDR3: CASSFLRQAPNSPLHF; DNA: TGTGCCAGCAGCTTCCTCAGACAGGCCCCTAATTCACCCCTCCACTTT
size: .; V: TRBV19; D: TRBD1; J: TRBJ1-1; CDR3: CASTPRQGAANTEAFF; DNA: TGTGCCAGTACCCCCAGACAGGGGGCTGCGAACACTGAAGCTTTCTTT
size: few; V: TRBV9; D: .; J: TRBJ2-5; CDR3: CASSVTNKETQYF; DNA: TGTGCCAGCAGCGTTACTAATAAAGAGACCCAGTACTTC
size: .; V: TRBV2; D: .; J: TRBJ1-2; CDR3: CASSLEAGYGYTF; DNA: TGTGCCAGCAGCCTTGAAGCGGGCTATGGCTACACCTTC
size: .; V: TRBV19; D: .; J: TRBJ1-3; CDR3: CASSRTDSGQDTIYF; DNA: TGTGCCAGTAGCCGTACGGACAGCGGTCAGGACACCATATATTTT